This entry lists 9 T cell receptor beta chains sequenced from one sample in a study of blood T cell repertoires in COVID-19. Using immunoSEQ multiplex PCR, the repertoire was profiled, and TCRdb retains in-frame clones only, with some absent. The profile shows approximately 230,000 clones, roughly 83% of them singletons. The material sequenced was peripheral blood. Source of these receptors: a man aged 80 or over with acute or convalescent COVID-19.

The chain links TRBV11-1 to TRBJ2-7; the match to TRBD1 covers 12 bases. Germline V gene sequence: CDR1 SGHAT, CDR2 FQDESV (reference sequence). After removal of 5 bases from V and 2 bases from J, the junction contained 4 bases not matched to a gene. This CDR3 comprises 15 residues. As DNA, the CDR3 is TGTGCCAGCAGCCTAGGGGACAGGGGGCCCTACGAGCAGTACTTC. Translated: CASSLGDRGPYEQYF. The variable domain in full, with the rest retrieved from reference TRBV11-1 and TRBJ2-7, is EAEVAQSPRYKITEKSQAVAFWCDPISGHATLYWYRQILGQGPELLVQFQDESVVDDSQLPKDRFSAERLKGVDSTLKIQPAELGDSAMYLCASSLGDRGPYEQYFGPGTRLTVT.

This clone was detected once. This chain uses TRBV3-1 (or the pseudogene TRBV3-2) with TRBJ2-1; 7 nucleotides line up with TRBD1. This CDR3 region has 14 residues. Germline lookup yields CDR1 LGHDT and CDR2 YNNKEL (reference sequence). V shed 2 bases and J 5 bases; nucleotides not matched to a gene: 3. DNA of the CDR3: TGTGCCAGCAGCCAATGGGGACAGAACAATGAGCAGTTCTTC. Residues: CASSQWGQNNEQFF.

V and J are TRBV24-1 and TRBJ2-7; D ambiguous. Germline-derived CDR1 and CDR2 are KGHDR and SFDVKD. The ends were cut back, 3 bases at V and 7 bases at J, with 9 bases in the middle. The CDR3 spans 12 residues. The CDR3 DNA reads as TGTGCCACCAGTGATCGTGTCGGGGAGCAGTACTTC. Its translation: CATSDRVGEQYF.

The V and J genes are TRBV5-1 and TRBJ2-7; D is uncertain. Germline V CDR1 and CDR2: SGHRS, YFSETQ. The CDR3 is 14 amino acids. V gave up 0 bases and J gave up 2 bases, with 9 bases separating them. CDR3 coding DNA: TGCGCCAGCAGCTTGGCTTTCCCTGCCTACGAGCAGTACTTC. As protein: CASSLAFPAYEQYF.

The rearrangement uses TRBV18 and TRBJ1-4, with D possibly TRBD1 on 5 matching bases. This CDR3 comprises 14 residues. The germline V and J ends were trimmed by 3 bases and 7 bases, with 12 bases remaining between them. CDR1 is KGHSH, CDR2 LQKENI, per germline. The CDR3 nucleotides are TGTGCCAGCTCACCCGGGGCGCGGGGTGAAAAACTGTTTTTT. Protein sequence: CASSPGARGEKLFF.

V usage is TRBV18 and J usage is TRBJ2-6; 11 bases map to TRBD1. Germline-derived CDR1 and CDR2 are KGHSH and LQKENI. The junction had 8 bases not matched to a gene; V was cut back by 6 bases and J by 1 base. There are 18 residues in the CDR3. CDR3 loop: CASSPRTGGPSGANVLTF. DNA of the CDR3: TGTGCCAGCTCTCCCCGGACAGGGGGCCCTTCTGGGGCCAACGTCCTGACTTTC. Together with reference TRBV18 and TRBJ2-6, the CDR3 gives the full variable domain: NAGVMQNPRHLVRRRGQEARLRCSPMKGHSHVYWYRQLPEEGLKFMVYLQKENIIDESGMPKERFSAEFPKEGPSILRIQQVVRGDSAAYFCASSPRTGGPSGANVLTFGAGSRLTVL.

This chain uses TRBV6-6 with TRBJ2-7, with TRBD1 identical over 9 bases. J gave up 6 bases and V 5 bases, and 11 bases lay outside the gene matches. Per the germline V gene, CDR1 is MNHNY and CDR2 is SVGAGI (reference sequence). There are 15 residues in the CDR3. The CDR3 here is CASSRSGQGTGEQYF. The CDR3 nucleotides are TGTGCCAGCAGTCGATCGGGACAGGGAACGGGCGAGCAGTACTTC.

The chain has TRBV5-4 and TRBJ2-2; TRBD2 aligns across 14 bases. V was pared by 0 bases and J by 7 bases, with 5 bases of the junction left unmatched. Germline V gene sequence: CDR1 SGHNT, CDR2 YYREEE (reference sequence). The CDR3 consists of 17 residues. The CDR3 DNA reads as TGTGCCAGCAGCTTGGGACTAGCGGGAGGGCCCGACGGGGAGCTGTTTTTT. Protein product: CASSLGLAGGPDGELFF.

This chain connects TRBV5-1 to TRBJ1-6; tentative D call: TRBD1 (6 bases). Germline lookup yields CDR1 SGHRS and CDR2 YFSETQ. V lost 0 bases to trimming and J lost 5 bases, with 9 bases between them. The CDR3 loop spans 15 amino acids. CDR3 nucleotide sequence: TGCGCCAGCAGCTTGGCGGGGACAAATAATTCACCCCTCCACTTT. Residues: CASSLAGTNNSPLHF.